What follows describes a single T cell receptor (beta chain). This record comes from a study of CD8 T cells in Susac syndrome. The authors reverse transcribed roughly 0.5 to 1 ug RNA with random hexamers. TCRdb re-called the immunoSEQ multiplex PCR reads through MiXCR, storing one row per CDR3 protein. Of some 250,000 distinct CDR3 sequences in the sample, 95% to 97% were seen once. Germline loops: CDR1 MNHEY, CDR2 SVGAGI. The CDR3 length is 15 residues. The V gene end was trimmed by 6 bases and the J gene end by 6 bases; junction bases not matched to a gene: 7. The clonotype comes from a human donor with Susac syndrome. The V call is TRBV6-5, the J call TRBJ2-2; 10 bases match TRBD1. Source material: CD4+ T cells from PBMCs. The CDR3 protein is CASRPGQGYAGELFF. For the CDR3, the DNA is TGTGCCAGCAGGCCGGGACAGGGGTACGCCGGGGAGCTGTTTTTT.